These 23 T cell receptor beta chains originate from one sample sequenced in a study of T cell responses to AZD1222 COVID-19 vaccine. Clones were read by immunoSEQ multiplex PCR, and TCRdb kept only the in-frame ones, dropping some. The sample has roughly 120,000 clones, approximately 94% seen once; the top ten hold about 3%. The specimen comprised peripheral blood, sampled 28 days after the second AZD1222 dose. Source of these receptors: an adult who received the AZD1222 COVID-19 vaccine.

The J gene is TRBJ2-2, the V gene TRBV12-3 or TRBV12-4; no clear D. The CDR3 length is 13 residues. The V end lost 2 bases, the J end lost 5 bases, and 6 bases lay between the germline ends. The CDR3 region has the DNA TGTGCCAGCAGTTTATTAGGGACCGGGGAGCTGTTTTTT. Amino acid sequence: CASSLLGTGELFF.

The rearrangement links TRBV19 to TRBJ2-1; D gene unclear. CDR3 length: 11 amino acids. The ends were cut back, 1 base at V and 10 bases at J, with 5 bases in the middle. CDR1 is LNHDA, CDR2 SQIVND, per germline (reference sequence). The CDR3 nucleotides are TGTGCCAGTAGTATAGGGATAGAGCAGTTCTTC. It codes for CASSIGIEQFF.

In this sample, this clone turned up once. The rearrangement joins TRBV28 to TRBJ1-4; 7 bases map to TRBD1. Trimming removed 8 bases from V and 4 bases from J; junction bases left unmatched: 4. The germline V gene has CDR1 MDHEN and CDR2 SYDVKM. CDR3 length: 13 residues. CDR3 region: CASVQGDNEKLFF. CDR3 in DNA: TGTGCCAGCGTTCAGGGGGATAATGAAAAACTGTTTTTT.

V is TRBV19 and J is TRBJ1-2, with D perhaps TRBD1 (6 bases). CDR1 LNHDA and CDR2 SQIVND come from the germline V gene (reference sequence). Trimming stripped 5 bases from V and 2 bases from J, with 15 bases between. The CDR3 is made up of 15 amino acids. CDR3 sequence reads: CASSGAGTQNYGYTF. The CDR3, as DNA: TGTGCCAGTAGTGGGGCCGGGACACAAAACTATGGCTACACCTTC. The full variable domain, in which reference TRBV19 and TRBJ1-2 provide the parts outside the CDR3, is DGGITQSPKYLFRKEGQNVTLSCEQNLNHDAMYWYRQDPGQGLRLIYYSQIVNDFQKGDIAEGYSVSREKKESFPLTVTSAQKNPTAFYLCASSGAGTQNYGYTFGSGTRLTVV.

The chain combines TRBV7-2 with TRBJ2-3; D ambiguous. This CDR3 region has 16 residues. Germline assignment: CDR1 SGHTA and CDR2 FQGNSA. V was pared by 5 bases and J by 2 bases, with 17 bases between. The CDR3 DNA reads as TGTGCCAGCAGCCATAATCCGCCCCGACTCACAGATACGCAGTATTTT. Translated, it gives CASSHNPPRLTDTQYF.

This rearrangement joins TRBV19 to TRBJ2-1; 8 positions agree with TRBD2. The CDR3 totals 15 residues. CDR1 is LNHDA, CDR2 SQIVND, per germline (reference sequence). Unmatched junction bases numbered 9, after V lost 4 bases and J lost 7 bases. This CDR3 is CASSKVAGQRNEQFF. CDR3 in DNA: TGTGCCAGTAGTAAAGTAGCGGGGCAGAGGAATGAGCAGTTCTTC.

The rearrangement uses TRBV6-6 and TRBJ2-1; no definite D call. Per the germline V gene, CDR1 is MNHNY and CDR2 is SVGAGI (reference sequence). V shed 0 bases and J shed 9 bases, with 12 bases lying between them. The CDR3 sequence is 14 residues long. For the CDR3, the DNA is TGTGCCAGCAGTTACTCGATCGCCCAGGCTGAGCAGTTCTTC. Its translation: CASSYSIAQAEQFF.

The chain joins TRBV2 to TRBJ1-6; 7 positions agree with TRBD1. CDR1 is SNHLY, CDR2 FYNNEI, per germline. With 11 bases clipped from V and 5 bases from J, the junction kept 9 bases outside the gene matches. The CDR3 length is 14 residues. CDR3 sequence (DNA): TGTGCCGGGGACCGAGGGACAGATAATTCACCCCTCCACTTT. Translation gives CAGDRGTDNSPLHF.

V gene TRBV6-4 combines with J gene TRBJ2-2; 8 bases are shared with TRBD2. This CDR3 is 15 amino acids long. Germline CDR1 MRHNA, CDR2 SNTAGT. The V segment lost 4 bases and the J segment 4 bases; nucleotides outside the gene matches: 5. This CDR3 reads CASSAGGGTTGELFF. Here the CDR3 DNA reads TGTGCCAGCAGTGCCGGCGGGGGGACCACCGGGGAGCTGTTTTTT.

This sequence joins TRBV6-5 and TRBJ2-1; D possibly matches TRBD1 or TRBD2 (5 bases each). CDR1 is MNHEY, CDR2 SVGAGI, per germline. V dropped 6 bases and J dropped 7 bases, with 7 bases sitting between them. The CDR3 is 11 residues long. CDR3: CASRRGNEQFF. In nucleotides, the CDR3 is TGTGCCAGCAGGAGGGGAAATGAGCAGTTCTTC.

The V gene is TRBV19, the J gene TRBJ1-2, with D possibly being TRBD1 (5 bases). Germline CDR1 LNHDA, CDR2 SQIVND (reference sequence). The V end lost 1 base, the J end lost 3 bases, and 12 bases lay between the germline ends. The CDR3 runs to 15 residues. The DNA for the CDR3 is TGTGCCAGTAGTATAGCGTCAGGGAATGACTATGGCTACACCTTC. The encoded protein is CASSIASGNDYGYTF.

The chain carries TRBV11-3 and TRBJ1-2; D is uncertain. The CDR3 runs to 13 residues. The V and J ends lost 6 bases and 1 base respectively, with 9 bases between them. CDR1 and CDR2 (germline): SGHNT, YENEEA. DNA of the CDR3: TGTGCCAGCAGGATTCCGGGTAACTATGGCTACACCTTC. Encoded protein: CASRIPGNYGYTF.

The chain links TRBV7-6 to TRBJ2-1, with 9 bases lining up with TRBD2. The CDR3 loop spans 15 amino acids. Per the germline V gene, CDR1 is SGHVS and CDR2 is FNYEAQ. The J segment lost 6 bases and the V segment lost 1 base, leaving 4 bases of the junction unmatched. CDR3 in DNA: TGTGCCAGCAGCTTAGGCGGGGGGGAGGTCAATGAGCAGTTCTTC. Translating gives CASSLGGGEVNEQFF.

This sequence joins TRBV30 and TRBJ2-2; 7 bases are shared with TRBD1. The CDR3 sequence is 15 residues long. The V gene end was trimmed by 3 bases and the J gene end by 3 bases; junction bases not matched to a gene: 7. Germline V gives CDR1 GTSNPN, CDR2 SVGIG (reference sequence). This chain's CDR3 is CAWRLRDRDTGELFF. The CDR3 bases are TGTGCCTGGAGACTCCGGGACAGAGACACCGGGGAGCTGTTTTTT.

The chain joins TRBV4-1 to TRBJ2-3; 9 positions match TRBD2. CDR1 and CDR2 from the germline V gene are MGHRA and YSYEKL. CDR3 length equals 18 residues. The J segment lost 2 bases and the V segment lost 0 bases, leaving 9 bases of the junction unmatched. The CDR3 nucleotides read TGCGCCAGCAGCCAAGATGAGGGGACTAGCTTGATCACAGATACGCAGTATTTT. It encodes CASSQDEGTSLITDTQYF.

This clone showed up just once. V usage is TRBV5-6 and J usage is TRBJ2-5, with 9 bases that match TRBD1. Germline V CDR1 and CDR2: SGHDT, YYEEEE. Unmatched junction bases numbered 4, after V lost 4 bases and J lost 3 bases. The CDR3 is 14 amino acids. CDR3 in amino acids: CASSRTGGEETQYF. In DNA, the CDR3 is TGTGCCAGCAGCCGCACAGGGGGCGAAGAGACCCAGTACTTC.

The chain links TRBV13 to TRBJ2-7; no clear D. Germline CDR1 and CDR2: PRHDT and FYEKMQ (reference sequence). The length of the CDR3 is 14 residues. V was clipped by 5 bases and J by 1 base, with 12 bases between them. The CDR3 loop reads CASSHIANSYEQYF. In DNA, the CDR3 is TGTGCCAGCAGCCATATAGCCAATTCCTACGAGCAGTACTTC.

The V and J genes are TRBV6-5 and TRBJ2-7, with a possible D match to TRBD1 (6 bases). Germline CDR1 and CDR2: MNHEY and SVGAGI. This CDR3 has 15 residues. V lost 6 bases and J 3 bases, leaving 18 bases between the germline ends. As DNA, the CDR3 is TGTGCCAGCAGAAACACCAGGGGAAGTTACTACGAGCAGTACTTC. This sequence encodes CASRNTRGSYYEQYF.

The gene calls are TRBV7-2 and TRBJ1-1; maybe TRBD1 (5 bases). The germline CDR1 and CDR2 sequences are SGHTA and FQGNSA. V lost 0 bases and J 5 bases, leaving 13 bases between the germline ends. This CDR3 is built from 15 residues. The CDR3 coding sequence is TGTGCCAGCAGCTTAGCGTTCTCAGGGAGGACTGAAGCTTTCTTT. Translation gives CASSLAFSGRTEAFF.

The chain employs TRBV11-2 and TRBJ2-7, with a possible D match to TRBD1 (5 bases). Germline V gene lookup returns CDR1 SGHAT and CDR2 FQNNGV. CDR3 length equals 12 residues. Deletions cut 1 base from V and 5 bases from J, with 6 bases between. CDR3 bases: TGTGCCAGCAGCTTAGTCAGGGACGAGCAGTACTTC. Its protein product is CASSLVRDEQYF.

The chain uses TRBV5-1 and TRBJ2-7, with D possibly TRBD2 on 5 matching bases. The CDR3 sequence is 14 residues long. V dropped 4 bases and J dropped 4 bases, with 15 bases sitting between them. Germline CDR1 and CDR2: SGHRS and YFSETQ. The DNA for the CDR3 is TGCGCCAGCAGCAACAAGAGCGGAAGTTACGAGCAGTACTTC. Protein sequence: CASSNKSGSYEQYF. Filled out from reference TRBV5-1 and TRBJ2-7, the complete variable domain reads KAGVTQTPRYLIKTRGQQVTLSCSPISGHRSVSWYQQTPGQGLQFLFEYFSETQRNKGNFPGRFSGRQFSNSRSEMNVSTLELGDSALYLCASSNKSGSYEQYFGPGTRLTVT.

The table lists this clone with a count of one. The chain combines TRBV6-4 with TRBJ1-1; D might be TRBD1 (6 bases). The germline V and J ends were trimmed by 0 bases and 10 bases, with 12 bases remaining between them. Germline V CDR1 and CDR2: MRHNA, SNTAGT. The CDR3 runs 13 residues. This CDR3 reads CASSDSGGGGAFF. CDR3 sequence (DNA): TGTGCCAGCAGTGACTCTGGGGGCGGTGGAGCTTTCTTT.

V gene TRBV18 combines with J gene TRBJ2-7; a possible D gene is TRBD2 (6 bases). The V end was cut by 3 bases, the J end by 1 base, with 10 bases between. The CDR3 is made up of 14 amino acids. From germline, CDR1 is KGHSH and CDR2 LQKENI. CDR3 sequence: CASSPDRGSYEQYF. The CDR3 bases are TGTGCCAGCTCACCGGACCGGGGGTCCTACGAGCAGTACTTC.